A single sample gave rise to the 20 T cell receptor beta chains below, sequenced in a study of cytomegalovirus exposure and HLA in healthy donors. This PCR relied on a set of 60 Vbeta primers and 13 Jbeta primers. Profiled with immunoSEQ multiplex PCR; TCRdb holds only in-frame clones, not every one. In the table there are approximately 93,000 clones, 75% to 85% of which are singletons. Material for sequencing was PBMCs. These receptors all stem from a woman aged 40 to 50 in good health and CMV-seronegative.

This clone was seen a single time. The V gene is TRBV5-1, the J gene TRBJ1-1; D gene unclear. Per germline, CDR1 SGHRS and CDR2 YFSETQ. Between the trimmed V and J ends, which lost 3 bases and 1 base, there was a span of 10 bases. This CDR3 comprises 14 residues. The CDR3, as DNA: TGCGCCAGCAGCTACGAGGTCTCGAACACTGAAGCTTTCTTT. Its protein product is CASSYEVSNTEAFF.

This chain connects TRBV29-1 to TRBJ1-4, with unresolved D. V lost 6 bases and J 7 bases, leaving 21 bases between the germline ends. Germline V gives CDR1 SQVTM, CDR2 ANQGSEA. This CDR3 comprises 15 residues. CDR3 nucleotides: TGCAGCGTCCCTGGGCGATCTGTAATGTGTGAAAAACTGTTTTTT. It codes for CSVPGRSVMCEKLFF.

This clone was counted a few times. CDR3: CASSLGTSYEQYF. In DNA form, the CDR3 reads TGTGCCAGCAGCCTCGGGACTAGCTACGAGCAGTACTTC. The rearrangement uses TRBV27 and TRBJ2-7, with TRBD2 matching over 8 bases. The CDR3 is made up of 13 amino acids. Germline-derived CDR1 and CDR2 are MNHEY and SMNVEV (reference sequence). The ends lost 6 bases at V and 3 bases at J; junction bases unmatched: 4.

The rearrangement links TRBV6-1 to TRBJ2-1, with a tentative D call TRBD2 (6 bases). With 2 bases removed from V and 12 bases from J, the gap between germline ends came to 17 bases. Germline V gene lookup returns CDR1 MNHNS and CDR2 SASEGT. This CDR3 is built from 14 residues. This CDR3 reads CASSESFGGYGQFF. CDR3 nucleotides: TGTGCCAGCAGTGAATCTTTTGGGGGGTATGGGCAGTTCTTC.

The chain is built from TRBV6-1 and TRBJ1-5; D is unresolved. Germline values: CDR1 MNHNS, CDR2 SASEGT. Deletions cut 1 base from V and 10 bases from J, with 11 bases between. The CDR3 loop spans 13 amino acids. The chain's CDR3 is CASSEEMGQPQHF. DNA for the CDR3: TGTGCCAGCAGTGAAGAGATGGGCCAACCCCAGCATTTT.

CDR3 bases: TGTGCCAGCAGCGTAGGTACTAGCGGGGGGCAAGAGACCCAGTACTTC. It encodes CASSVGTSGGQETQYF. V usage is TRBV9 and J usage is TRBJ2-5; 12 nucleotides align to TRBD2. The CDR3 has 16 amino acids. Germline values: CDR1 SGDLS, CDR2 YYNGEE. Losses at the gene ends were 0 bases for V and 2 bases for J; bases not matched to a gene: 2.

The J gene is TRBJ2-5, the V gene TRBV6-1; D perhaps matches TRBD1 (5 bases). The CDR3 covers 13 residues. Trimming removed 7 bases at V and 4 bases at J, with 13 bases between. From germline, CDR1 is MNHNS and CDR2 SASEGT. The DNA of the CDR3 is TGTGCCAGCAAAAGGGGCGCAGGAGAGACCCAGTACTTC. Amino acid sequence: CASKRGAGETQYF.

V is TRBV2 and J is TRBJ1-1; TRBD1 might be the D (6 bases). The V gene's germline CDR1 is SNHLY and CDR2 FYNNEI. V lost 8 bases to trimming and J lost 3 bases, with 16 bases between them. The CDR3 is made up of 14 amino acids. The CDR3 DNA follows: TGTGCCAGCTCGGACAGCGTGTGGGACACTGAAGCTTTCTTT. Amino acid sequence: CASSDSVWDTEAFF.

On this clone itself: Likely a read error: the CDR3 ends without its conserved phenylalanine or tryptophan. The chain has TRBV30 and TRBJ1-6; 7 bases are shared with TRBD1. CDR1 and CDR2 (germline): GTSNPN, SVGIG (reference sequence). J was trimmed by 7 bases and V by 0 bases; bases with no gene match: 0. The CDR3 is 13 amino acids. CDR3 region: CAWSVQGNSPLHL. CDR3 sequence (DNA): TGTGCCTGGAGTGTACAGGGGAATTCACCCCTCCACCTT.

The table lists this clone with a count of one. The genes are TRBV18 and TRBJ2-2; D ambiguous. This CDR3 is built from 13 residues. CDR1 KGHSH and CDR2 LQKENI come from the germline V gene. V was pared by 3 bases and J by 4 bases, with 6 bases between. CDR3 in amino acids: CASSPFPTGELFF. The CDR3 DNA sequence: TGTGCCAGCTCACCCTTCCCCACCGGGGAGCTGTTTTTT.

CDR3 sequence: CAISLDITGGYTF. In DNA form, the CDR3 reads TGTGCCATCAGTCTTGACATAACGGGAGGCTACACCTTC. The V call is TRBV10-3, the J call TRBJ1-2, with D unclear. V was shortened by 5 bases and J by 8 bases, with 15 bases between the two germline ends. Germline V gene sequence: CDR1 ENHRY, CDR2 SYGVKD. The CDR3 is 13 residues long.

CDR3 protein: CASSVAGGHQPQHF. The CDR3 region has the DNA TGTGCCAGCAGCGTAGCAGGGGGTCATCAGCCCCAGCATTTT. V and J are TRBV9 and TRBJ1-5; 7 bases are a match to TRBD1. Per the germline V gene, CDR1 is SGDLS and CDR2 is YYNGEE. The CDR3 runs 14 residues. The V and J ends lost 0 bases and 5 bases, in that order; junction bases with no gene match: 2.

The chain carries TRBV4-3 and TRBJ2-2; TRBD1 matches 9 bases. The CDR3 totals 17 residues. Trimming at V came to 0 bases and at J to 1 base, leaving 3 bases not matched to a gene. Germline V CDR1 and CDR2: LGHNA, YSLEER. The CDR3 nucleotides read TGCGCCAGCAGCCAAGAGCCGGGACAGGGGAACACCGGGGAGCTGTTTTTT. Its protein product is CASSQEPGQGNTGELFF.

This chain connects TRBV6-5 to TRBJ1-1, with 11 positions matching TRBD1. Germline V gives CDR1 MNHEY, CDR2 SVGAGI. CDR3 size: 14 residues. The trim removed 7 bases at V and 5 bases at J, leaving 6 bases unmatched. The CDR3 spells CASKGQGAGTEAFF. DNA of the CDR3: TGTGCCAGCAAAGGACAGGGGGCGGGTACTGAAGCTTTCTTT.

The J gene is TRBJ2-5, the V gene TRBV7-9; D might be TRBD2 (6 bases). This CDR3 has 14 residues. V was shortened by 1 base and J by 2 bases, with 8 bases between the two germline ends. Germline V gene lookup returns CDR1 SEHNR and CDR2 FQNEAQ (reference sequence). CDR3 region: CASSLEAGQETQYF. The DNA of the CDR3 is TGTGCCAGCAGCTTAGAGGCGGGGCAAGAGACCCAGTACTTC.

This clone has more than one count but fewer than ten. This chain connects TRBV5-6 to TRBJ2-7; possible D gene TRBD1, 6 bases. This CDR3 region has 13 residues. V was clipped by 7 bases and J by 0 bases, with 11 bases between them. Germline V gives CDR1 SGHDT, CDR2 YYEEEE. CDR3 sequence reads: CASSRGPSYEQYF. The DNA for the CDR3 is TGTGCCAGCTCCAGGGGTCCCTCCTACGAGCAGTACTTC.

The chain carries TRBV5-4 and TRBJ2-5; 8 nucleotides match TRBD1. Germline V gives CDR1 SGHNT, CDR2 YYREEE (reference sequence). The CDR3 contains 15 residues. The V gene end was trimmed by 0 bases and the J gene end by 1 base; junction bases not matched to a gene: 2. The CDR3 reads CASSLGGTGQETQYF. In DNA form, the CDR3 reads TGTGCCAGCAGCTTGGGCGGGACAGGCCAAGAGACCCAGTACTTC. Filled out from reference TRBV5-4 and TRBJ2-5, the complete variable domain reads ETGVTQSPTHLIKTRGQQVTLRCSSQSGHNTVSWYQQALGQGPQFIFQYYREEENGRGNFPPRFSGLQFPNYSSELNVNALELDDSALYLCASSLGGTGQETQYFGPGTRLLVL.

The table lists this clone with a count of one. The chain is built from TRBV10-3 and TRBJ1-4, with 11 bases identical to TRBD1. Germline assignment: CDR1 ENHRY and CDR2 SYGVKD. This CDR3 has 14 amino acids. J was trimmed by 7 bases and V by 6 bases; bases with no gene match: 4. The CDR3 sequence is CAIRSGTGGEKLFF. DNA of the CDR3: TGTGCCATCAGATCCGGGACAGGGGGTGAAAAACTGTTTTTT.

The chain links TRBV2 to TRBJ2-1, with a tentative D call TRBD2 (6 bases). Germline V lookup: CDR1 SNHLY, CDR2 FYNNEI. This CDR3 has 14 residues. V was shortened by 4 bases and J by 10 bases, with 17 bases between the two germline ends. CDR3 sequence: CASSGWRVGSEQFF. The CDR3 coding sequence is TGTGCCAGCAGTGGGTGGAGGGTAGGGAGCGAGCAGTTCTTC.

The J gene is TRBJ1-1, the V gene TRBV5-1; D ambiguous. The germline gives CDR1 SGHRS, CDR2 YFSETQ. The V end was cut by 5 bases, the J end by 2 bases, with 10 bases between. This CDR3 has 13 amino acids. The CDR3 nucleotides are TGCGCCAGCAGACCCACAGAAAACACTGAAGCTTTCTTT. Translated: CASRPTENTEAFF.